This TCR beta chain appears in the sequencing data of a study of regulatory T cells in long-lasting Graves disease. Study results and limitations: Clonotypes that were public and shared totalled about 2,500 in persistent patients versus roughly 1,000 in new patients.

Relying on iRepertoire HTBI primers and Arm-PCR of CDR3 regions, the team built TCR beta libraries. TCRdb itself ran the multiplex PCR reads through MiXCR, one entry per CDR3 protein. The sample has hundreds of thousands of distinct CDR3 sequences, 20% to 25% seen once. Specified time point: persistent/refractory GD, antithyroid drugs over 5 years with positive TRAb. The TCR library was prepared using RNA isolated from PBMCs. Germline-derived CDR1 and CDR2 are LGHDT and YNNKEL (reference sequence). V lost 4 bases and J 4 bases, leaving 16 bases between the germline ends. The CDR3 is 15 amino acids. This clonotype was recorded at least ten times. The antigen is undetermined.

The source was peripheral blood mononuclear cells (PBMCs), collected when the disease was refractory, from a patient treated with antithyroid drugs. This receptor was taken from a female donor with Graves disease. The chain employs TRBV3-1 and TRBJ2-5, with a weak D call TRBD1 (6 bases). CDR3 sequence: CASSLLRDNRETQYF. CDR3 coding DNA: TGTGCCAGCAGCCTACTCCGGGACAACCGAGAGACCCAGTACTTC.